The rows below give T cell receptor beta chains drawn from one sample of a study of siplizumab effects on memory and regulatory T cells. Some clones are missing from TCRdb's copy, which holds only in-frame ones; the method was immunoSEQ multiplex PCR. The sample includes tens of thousands of clones, just over 90% of them seen just once. Sequenced sample: CD8+ T cells sorted from blood. These receptors were obtained from a human donor in good health. Each CDR3 is given with its conserved first and last residue. Fields, in order: V gene, clone size, J gene, D gene, CDR3 DNA, CDR3 protein. The D gene is left open where the match is weak. A clone size is listed for some rows: how often the clone was seen (once, few, many), or a class if it is expanded.

TRBV28	-	TRBJ1-1	-	TGTGCCAGCAGAGAAGGGGTCGGAGCTTTCTTT	CASREGVGAFF
TRBV27	-	TRBJ2-7	TRBD1	TGTGCCAGCAGCCTCCCCGGGACAGGGGACAACGAGCAGTACTTC	CASSLPGTGDNEQYF
TRBV27	few	TRBJ1-5	-	TGTGCCAGCAGTCCTTTCTGGAGTCAGCCCCAGCATTTT	CASSPFWSQPQHF
TRBV7-3	-	TRBJ2-7	-	TGTGCCAGCAGCTCCCCGGACGGCTACGAGCAGTACTTC	CASSSPDGYEQYF
TRBV5-4	-	TRBJ2-2	TRBD1	TGTGCCAGCAGCACCGGGACAGACACCGGGGAGCTGTTTTTT	CASSTGTDTGELFF
TRBV4-3	-	TRBJ1-1	-	TGCGCCAGCAGCCAAGACCGATCATTGGGCACTGAAGCTTTCTTT	CASSQDRSLGTEAFF
TRBV7-9	-	TRBJ1-3	-	TGTGCCGCCCAGGGGTACTCTGGAAACACCATATATTTT	CAAQGYSGNTIYF
TRBV6-1	-	TRBJ2-1	-	TGTGCCAGCAGTGAACAGGAATACAATGAGCAGTTCTTC	CASSEQEYNEQFF
TRBV18	-	TRBJ1-5	TRBD1	TGTGCCAGCTCACCACGAAGTACAGGGGGCACCGGTAGCAATCAGCCCCAGCATTTT	CASSPRSTGGTGSNQPQHF
TRBV7-3	-	TRBJ2-5	-	TGTGCCAGCATTACGGACGGAAAAGAGACCCAGTACTTC	CASITDGKETQYF
TRBV27	-	TRBJ2-7	TRBD2	TGTGCCACCTCCGAGCGGGGGGTAAGGGACGAGCAGTACTTC	CATSERGVRDEQYF
TRBV19	-	TRBJ2-1	-	TGTGCCAGTAGTCCGGCCCCTAGTGATAGCTCCTACAATGAGCAGTTCTTC	CASSPAPSDSSYNEQFF
TRBV6-6	-	TRBJ2-7	TRBD2	TGTGCCGCCGGGCGGGAGGGAACTTACGAGCAGTACTTC	CAAGREGTYEQYF
TRBV13	-	TRBJ2-7	-	TGTGCCAGCAGCCTCAGAGGGCCCTCCTACGAGCAGTACTTC	CASSLRGPSYEQYF
TRBV30	-	TRBJ2-7	-	TGTGCCTGGAGTGGTTATAGGTATCGTCCGGAGCAGTACTTC	CAWSGYRYRPEQYF
TRBV28	-	TRBJ2-1	TRBD2	TGTGCCAGCAGTTTATCGGCGGGAGGGGATGAGCAGTTCTTC	CASSLSAGGDEQFF
TRBV7-2	-	TRBJ2-3	TRBD1	TGTGCCAGCAGACCGGACAGGGCCCCCGATACGCAGTATTTT	CASRPDRAPDTQYF
TRBV29-1	-	TRBJ2-5	TRBD2	TGCAGCGTCCAGATACTAGCGGGAGGGTACTTGTACCAAGAGACCCAGTACTTC	CSVQILAGGYLYQETQYF
TRBV11-2	-	TRBJ1-1	-	TGTGCCAGCAGCTTTGTTCTGACCCAGCAACCCACTGAAGCTTTCTTT	CASSFVLTQQPTEAFF
TRBV14	-	TRBJ2-7	-	TGTGCCAGCAGCCAAGAACCCAGGACCTACTACGAGCAGTACTTC	CASSQEPRTYYEQYF
TRBV28	-	TRBJ2-7	-	TGTGCCAGCAGCCAAGTGGGGGGACCCTACGAGCAGTACTTC	CASSQVGGPYEQYF
TRBV19	-	TRBJ2-1	-	TGTGCCAGTAGCCAAGAGGAGAGCTCCTACAATGAGCAGTTCTTC	CASSQEESSYNEQFF
TRBV19	-	TRBJ1-2	-	TGTGCCAGTAAGGCCGGACTCAATGGCTACACCTTC	CASKAGLNGYTF
TRBV9	-	TRBJ1-2	TRBD1	TGTGCCAGCACCGAGGGGACAGGGGGCGGTCGCTACACCTTC	CASTEGTGGGRYTF
TRBV7-6	-	TRBJ2-1	-	TGTGCCAGCAGCCTACCCGTAGAGGGCTCCTACAATGAGCAGTTCTTC	CASSLPVEGSYNEQFF